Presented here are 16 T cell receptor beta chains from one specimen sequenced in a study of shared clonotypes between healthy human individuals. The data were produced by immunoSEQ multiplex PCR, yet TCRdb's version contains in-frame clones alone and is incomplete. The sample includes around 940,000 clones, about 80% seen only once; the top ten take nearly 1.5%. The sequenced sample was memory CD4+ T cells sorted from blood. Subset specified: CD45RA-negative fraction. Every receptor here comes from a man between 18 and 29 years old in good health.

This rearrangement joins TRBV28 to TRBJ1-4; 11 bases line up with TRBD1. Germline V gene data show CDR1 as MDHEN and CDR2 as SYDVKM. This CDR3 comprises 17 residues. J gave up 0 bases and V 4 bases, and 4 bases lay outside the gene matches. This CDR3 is CASSSPGQGATNEKLFF. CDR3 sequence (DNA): TGTGCCAGCAGTTCCCCGGGACAGGGGGCAACTAATGAAAAACTGTTTTTT.

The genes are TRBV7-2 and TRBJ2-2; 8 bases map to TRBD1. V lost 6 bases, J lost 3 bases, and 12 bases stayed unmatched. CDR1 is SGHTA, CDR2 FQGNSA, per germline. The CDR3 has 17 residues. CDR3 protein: CASRSTGDQSDTGELFF. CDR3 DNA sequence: TGTGCCAGCAGATCGACAGGGGATCAATCGGACACCGGGGAGCTGTTTTTT.

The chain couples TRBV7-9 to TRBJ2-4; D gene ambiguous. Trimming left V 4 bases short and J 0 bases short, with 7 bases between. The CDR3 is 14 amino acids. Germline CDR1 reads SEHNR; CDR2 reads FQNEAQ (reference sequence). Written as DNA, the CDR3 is TGTGCCAGCAGCTCCTGGCTAGCCAAAAACATTCAGTACTTC. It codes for CASSSWLAKNIQYF.

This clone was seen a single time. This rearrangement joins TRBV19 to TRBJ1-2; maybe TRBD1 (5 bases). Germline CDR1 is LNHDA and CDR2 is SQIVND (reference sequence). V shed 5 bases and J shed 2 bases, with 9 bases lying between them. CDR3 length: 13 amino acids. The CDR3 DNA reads TGTGCCAGTAGTGTCCAGGGAAACTATGGCTACACCTTC. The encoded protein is CASSVQGNYGYTF.

The CDR3 DNA sequence: TGTGCCAGCAGCCCTATATCTGGGGCCAACGTCCTGACTTTC. Translation gives CASSPISGANVLTF. The chain combines TRBV7-9 with TRBJ2-6; D call uncertain. CDR3 size: 14 residues. Per the germline V gene, CDR1 is SEHNR and CDR2 is FQNEAQ (reference sequence). With 5 bases removed from V and 1 base from J, the gap between germline ends came to 6 bases.

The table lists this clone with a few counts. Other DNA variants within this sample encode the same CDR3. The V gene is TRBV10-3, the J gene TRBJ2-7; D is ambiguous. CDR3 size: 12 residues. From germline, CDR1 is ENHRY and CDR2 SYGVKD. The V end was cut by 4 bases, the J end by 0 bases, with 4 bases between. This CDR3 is CAISGSSYEQYF. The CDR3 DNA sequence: TGTGCCATCAGTGGGAGCTCCTACGAGCAGTACTTC.

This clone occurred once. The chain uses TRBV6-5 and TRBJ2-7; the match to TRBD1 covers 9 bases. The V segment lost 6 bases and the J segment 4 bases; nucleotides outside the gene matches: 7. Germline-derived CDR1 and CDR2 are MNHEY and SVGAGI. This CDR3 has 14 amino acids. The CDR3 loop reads CASSTPGQGYEQYF. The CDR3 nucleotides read TGTGCCAGCAGCACCCCGGGACAGGGATACGAGCAGTACTTC.

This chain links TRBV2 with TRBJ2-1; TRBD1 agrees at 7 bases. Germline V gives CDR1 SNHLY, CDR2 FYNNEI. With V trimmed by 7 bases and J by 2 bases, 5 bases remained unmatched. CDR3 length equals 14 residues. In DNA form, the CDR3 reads TGTGCCAGCACCCCGACAGGGACCTACAATGAGCAGTTCTTC. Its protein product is CASTPTGTYNEQFF.

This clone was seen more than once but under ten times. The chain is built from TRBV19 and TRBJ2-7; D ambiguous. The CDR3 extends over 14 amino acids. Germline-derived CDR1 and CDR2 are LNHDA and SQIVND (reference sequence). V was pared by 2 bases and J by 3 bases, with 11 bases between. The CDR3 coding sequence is TGTGCCAGTAGTATAACGTTGACCAGCTACGAGCAGTACTTC. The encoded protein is CASSITLTSYEQYF.

The CDR3 is CASSGQGSNINEKLFF. In DNA, the CDR3 is TGTGCCAGCAGTGGGCAGGGAAGTAATATAAATGAAAAACTGTTTTTT. V is TRBV2 and J is TRBJ1-4; a possible D gene is TRBD1 (5 bases). Per the germline V gene, CDR1 is SNHLY and CDR2 is FYNNEI. With 4 bases removed from V and 5 bases from J, the gap between germline ends came to 17 bases. The CDR3 runs to 16 residues.

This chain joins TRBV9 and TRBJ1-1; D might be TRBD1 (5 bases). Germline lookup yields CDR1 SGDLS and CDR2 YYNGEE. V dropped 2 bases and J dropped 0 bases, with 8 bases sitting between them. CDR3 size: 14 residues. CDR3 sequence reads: CASSVTALNTEAFF. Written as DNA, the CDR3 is TGTGCCAGCAGCGTGACAGCGCTGAACACTGAAGCTTTCTTT.

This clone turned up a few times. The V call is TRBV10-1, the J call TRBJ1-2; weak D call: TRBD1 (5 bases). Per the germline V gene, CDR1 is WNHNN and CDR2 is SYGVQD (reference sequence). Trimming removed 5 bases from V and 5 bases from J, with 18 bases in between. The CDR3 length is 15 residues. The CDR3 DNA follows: TGCGCCAGCAGTTCCGGGGCTCTGGTGAGATATGGCTACACCTTC. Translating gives CASSSGALVRYGYTF.

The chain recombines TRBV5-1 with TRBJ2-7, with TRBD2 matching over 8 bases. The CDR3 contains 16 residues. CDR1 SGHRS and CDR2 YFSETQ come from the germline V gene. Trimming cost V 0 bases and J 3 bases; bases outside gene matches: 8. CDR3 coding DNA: TGCGCCAGCAGCTTGGCCTCGGGACTAGTCTACTACGAGCAGTACTTC. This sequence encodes CASSLASGLVYYEQYF.

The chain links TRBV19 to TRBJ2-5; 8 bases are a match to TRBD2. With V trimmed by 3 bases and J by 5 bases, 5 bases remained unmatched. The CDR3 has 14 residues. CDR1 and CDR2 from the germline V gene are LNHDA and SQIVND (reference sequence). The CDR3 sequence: CASSMVAGLETQYF. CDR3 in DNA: TGTGCCAGTAGTATGGTAGCGGGGCTCGAGACCCAGTACTTC.

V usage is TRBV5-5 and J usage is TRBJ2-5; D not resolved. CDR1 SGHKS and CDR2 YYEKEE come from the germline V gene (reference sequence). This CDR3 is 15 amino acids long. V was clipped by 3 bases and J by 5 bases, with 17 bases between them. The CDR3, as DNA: TGTGCCAGCAGCTCCAATTTAGCTGTGAGGGAGACCCAGTACTTC. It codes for CASSSNLAVRETQYF.

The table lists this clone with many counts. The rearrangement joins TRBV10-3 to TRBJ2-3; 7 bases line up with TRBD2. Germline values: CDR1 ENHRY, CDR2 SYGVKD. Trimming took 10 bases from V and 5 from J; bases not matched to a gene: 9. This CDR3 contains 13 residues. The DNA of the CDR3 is TGTGCCACCGGGGGTGGGAGGGAAGATACGCAGTATTTT. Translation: CATGGGREDTQYF.